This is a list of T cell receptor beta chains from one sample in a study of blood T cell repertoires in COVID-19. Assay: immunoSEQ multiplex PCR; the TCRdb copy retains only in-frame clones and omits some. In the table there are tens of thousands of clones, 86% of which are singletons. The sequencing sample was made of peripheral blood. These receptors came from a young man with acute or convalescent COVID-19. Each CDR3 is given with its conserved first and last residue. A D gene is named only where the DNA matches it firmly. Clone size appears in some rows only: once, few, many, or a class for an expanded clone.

CASSHTRGVDTGELFF	TGCGCCAGCAGCCACACCAGGGGGGTGGACACCGGGGAGCTGTTTTTT	16	TRBV4-3	TRBJ2-2	NA	NA
CASSLALGSGGYTF	TGCGCCAGCAGCTTGGCCTTGGGCTCGGGAGGCTACACCTTC	14	TRBV5-1	TRBJ1-2	once	NA
CAWNRGLEESPLHF	TGTGCCTGGAACAGGGGGCTGGAAGAGTCACCCCTCCACTTT	14	TRBV30	TRBJ1-6	NA	TRBD1
CATGTGEETQYF	TGTGCCACCGGGACAGGGGAAGAGACCCAGTACTTC	12	TRBV10-3	TRBJ2-5	NA	TRBD1
CASSYGGQGNYGYTF	TGCGCCAGCAGCTACGGTGGACAGGGAAATTATGGCTACACCTTC	15	TRBV5-1	TRBJ1-2	once	TRBD1
CSASIGGQETQYF	TGCAGTGCTAGTATTGGAGGGCAAGAGACCCAGTACTTC	13	TRBV20-1	TRBJ2-5	NA	NA
CASSQAGGGNTIYF	TGTGCCAGCAGCCAGGCAGGGGGAGGAAACACCATATATTTT	14	TRBV4-2	TRBJ1-3	NA	TRBD1
CASSRGQSGNTEAFF	TGTGCCAGCAGCCGGGGACAGTCAGGGAACACTGAAGCTTTCTTT	15	TRBV3-1/TRBV3-2	TRBJ1-1	NA	TRBD1
CASSLIGDSGYGYTF	TGTGCCAGCAGCTTAATAGGGGATTCAGGCTATGGCTACACCTTC	15	TRBV7-3	TRBJ1-2	once	NA
CASSQERAGGSLKFF	TGCGCCAGCAGCCAAGAACGGGCGGGCGGGAGTCTCAAGTTCTTC	15	TRBV4-1	TRBJ2-1	NA	TRBD2
CASSQNSGPQETQYF	TGTGCCAGCAGCCAAAATAGCGGTCCCCAAGAGACCCAGTACTTC	15	TRBV13	TRBJ2-5	NA	NA
CASSRRGEGPQHF	TGTGCCAGCAGCCGACGGGGGGAAGGGCCCCAGCATTTT	13	TRBV6-5	TRBJ1-5	NA	NA
CATSDGGYNQPQHF	TGTGCCACCAGTGATGGGGGGTACAATCAGCCCCAGCATTTT	14	TRBV24-1	TRBJ1-5	NA	NA
CSAEKGGNIQYF	TGCAGCGCTGAGAAGGGAGGAAACATTCAGTACTTC	12	TRBV29-1	TRBJ2-4	NA	NA
CASSTSEKLFF	TGTGCCAGCAGCACATCCGAAAAACTGTTTTTT	11	TRBV7-9	TRBJ1-4	once	NA
CASSSSLQRTYGYTF	TGTGCCAGCAGCTCAAGCTTACAGAGAACCTATGGCTACACCTTC	15	TRBV9	TRBJ1-2	NA	NA
CASSVTIDTDTQYF	TGTGCCAGCAGCGTTACCATAGACACAGATACGCAGTATTTT	14	TRBV7-9	TRBJ2-3	NA	NA
CASSYKDRAPYNEQFF	TGTGCCAGCAGTTACAAGGACAGGGCACCCTACAATGAGCAGTTCTTC	16	TRBV6-5	TRBJ2-1	NA	TRBD1
CASSWQEQETQYF	TGCGCCAGCAGCTGGCAGGAACAAGAGACCCAGTACTTC	13	TRBV5-1	TRBJ2-5	NA	NA
CASSVDGGGRGQYF	TGTGCCAGCAGCGTAGACGGCGGGGGGCGAGGGCAGTACTTC	14	TRBV9	TRBJ2-7	NA	TRBD2
CASSPGDYNQPQHF	TGTGCCAGCAGCCCCGGGGATTACAATCAGCCCCAGCATTTT	14	TRBV9	TRBJ1-5	NA	NA
CASSTDGQINEQFF	TGTGCCAGCAGTACCGATGGACAGATCAATGAGCAGTTCTTC	14	TRBV27	TRBJ2-1	NA	NA
CASSLRFPPSGNTIYF	TGTGCCAGCAGCTTGAGATTCCCCCCCTCTGGAAACACCATATATTTT	16	TRBV7-8	TRBJ1-3	few	NA
CASGDRGLGEKLFF	TGTGCCAGCGGCGACAGGGGGTTAGGTGAAAAACTGTTTTTT	14	TRBV7-6	TRBJ1-4	NA	TRBD1
CATSRGQGYRNTGELFF	TGTGCCACCAGCAGAGGACAGGGCTATAGGAACACCGGGGAGCTGTTTTTT	17	TRBV15	TRBJ2-2	NA	TRBD1
CASSPVSVSNSPLHF	TGTGCCAGCAGCCCCGTCTCCGTCTCGAATTCACCCCTCCACTTT	15	TRBV3-1/TRBV3-2	TRBJ1-6	NA	NA
CASSSSTSTDTQYF	TGTGCCAGCAGCTCAAGTACTAGCACAGATACGCAGTATTTT	14	TRBV5-4	TRBJ2-3	once	NA
CAWRAGSRAREQYF	TGTGCCTGGAGGGCCGGGTCCCGAGCACGAGAGCAGTACTTC	14	TRBV30	TRBJ2-7	NA	NA
CASSLKIAGDTQYF	TGTGCCAGCAGCTTGAAAATAGCGGGAGATACGCAGTATTTT	14	TRBV7-2	TRBJ2-3	NA	TRBD2
CASSGGQGVPKNIQYF	TGTGCCAGCAGTGGGGGACAGGGGGTTCCCAAAAACATTCAGTACTTC	16	TRBV6-1	TRBJ2-4	NA	TRBD1
CASSLWFREANEKLFF	TGTGCCAGCAGCTTATGGTTCCGCGAGGCTAATGAAAAACTGTTTTTT	16	TRBV7-9	TRBJ1-4	NA	NA
CASSELEPQHF	TGTGCCAGCAGTGAACTCGAGCCCCAGCATTTT	11	TRBV6-1	TRBJ1-5	NA	NA
CASSLKPGQPQHF	TGTGCCAGCAGCTTAAAGCCGGGTCAGCCCCAGCATTTT	13	TRBV7-3	TRBJ1-5	few	NA
CASSFGQGKSYGYTF	TGTGCCAGCAGCTTTGGACAGGGGAAAAGCTATGGCTACACCTTC	15	TRBV11-2	TRBJ1-2	NA	TRBD1
CASSQVSTDTQYF	TGTGCCAGCAGCCAGGTCAGCACAGATACGCAGTATTTT	13	TRBV11-2	TRBJ2-3	NA	NA
CASSFNSGVNTEAFF	TGCGCCAGCAGTTTCAATTCGGGTGTGAACACTGAAGCTTTCTTT	15	TRBV5-1	TRBJ1-1	NA	NA
CASSTRPGNYYNYGYTF	TGTGCCAGCAGCACTCGCCCGGGGAACTACTATAACTATGGCTACACCTTC	17	TRBV5-8	TRBJ1-2	NA	NA
CASSPQAYYGYTF	TGTGCCAGCAGCCCTCAGGCCTACTATGGCTACACCTTC	13	TRBV14	TRBJ1-2	NA	NA
CASSRMQGRGDEKLFF	TGTGCCAGCAGCCGAATGCAGGGACGGGGGGATGAAAAACTGTTTTTT	16	TRBV6-2/TRBV6-3	TRBJ1-4	NA	NA
CASSPPIWPERSYNEQFF	TGTGCCAGCTCACCACCGATCTGGCCCGAAAGATCCTACAATGAGCAGTTCTTC	18	TRBV18	TRBJ2-1	NA	NA